Following are 23 T cell receptor beta chains from one sample sequenced in a study of blood T cells in healthy people across ages. A second roughly 7 to 11 cycle PCR used barcoded and J-beta primers. TCRdb re-derived calls from the 5' RACE reads in MiXCR, one entry per CDR3 protein. The sample holds about 1.6 million distinct CDR3 sequences, 30% to 40% seen once. The sample taken for sequencing was blood. These receptors all come from a woman aged 30 to 39 in good health.

There are a few counts of this clonotype. V and J are TRBV20-1 and TRBJ2-1; TRBD1 is a possible D gene (6 bases). Per germline, CDR1 DFQATT and CDR2 SNEGSKA (reference sequence). Trimming left V 6 bases short and J 7 bases short, with 19 bases between. This CDR3 comprises 14 residues. The CDR3 is CSARRSTGKNEQFF. CDR3 bases: TGCAGTGCCCGAAGGAGTACAGGGAAAAATGAGCAGTTCTTC.

As for this clonotype: A much larger clonotype is one base distant, so this may be a read error. The chain carries TRBV4-1 and TRBJ1-2; D is unclear. Trimming took off 1 base at V and 2 bases at J, with 11 bases between the two ends. CDR1 MGHRA and CDR2 YSYEKL come from the germline V gene. The length of the CDR3 is 15 residues. The CDR3 loop is CASSQGVDTNYGYTF. The CDR3 DNA follows: TGCGCCAGCAGCCAAGGAGTGGATACCAACTATGGCTACACCTTC.

This clonotype was detected many times. The chain combines TRBV28 with TRBJ2-7, with no clear D. The V gene lost 6 bases and the J gene lost 3 bases, with 9 bases spanning the gap. The CDR3 is 12 amino acids. CDR1 MDHEN and CDR2 SYDVKM come from the germline V gene. The CDR3 region is CASSPDLYEQYF. DNA for the CDR3: TGTGCCAGCAGCCCGGACCTCTACGAGCAGTACTTC.

This rearrangement joins TRBV6-1 to TRBJ2-1; 7 bases are shared with TRBD1. This CDR3 comprises 15 residues. V shed 0 bases, J shed 3 bases, and the junction held 2 bases outside the gene matches. Germline V lookup: CDR1 MNHNS, CDR2 SASEGT. CDR3 in DNA: TGTGCCAGCAGTGAAGCCGACAGGGTCTACAATGAGCAGTTCTTC. It yields the protein CASSEADRVYNEQFF.

The chain has TRBV20-1 and TRBJ1-2, with TRBD1 matching over 8 bases. The CDR3 has 14 residues. V lost 4 bases to trimming and J lost 4 bases; unmatched junction nucleotides: 8. Germline CDR1 is DFQATT and CDR2 is SNEGSKA (reference sequence). The CDR3 DNA sequence: TGCAGTGCTACACCAGAAGGGACAGGCTATGGCTACACCTTC. It codes for CSATPEGTGYGYTF.

A few counts support this clonotype. The rearrangement joins TRBV20-1 to TRBJ1-5, with D maybe TRBD1 (5 bases). This CDR3 spans 13 amino acids. The germline CDR1 and CDR2 sequences are DFQATT and SNEGSKA (reference sequence). V was trimmed by 1 base and J by 7 bases, leaving 11 bases between them. The chain's CDR3 is CSARASRVQPQHF. The CDR3 coding sequence is TGCAGTGCTAGAGCTAGCAGGGTACAGCCCCAGCATTTT.

This chain uses TRBV7-2 with TRBJ2-3, with D uncertain. V was trimmed by 3 bases and J by 1 base, leaving 8 bases between them. The CDR3 extends over 14 amino acids. CDR1 SGHTA and CDR2 FQGNSA come from the germline V gene. The CDR3 here is CASSFLEGTDTQYF. In nucleotides, the CDR3 is TGTGCCAGCAGCTTCCTTGAAGGCACAGATACGCAGTATTTT. Combining the CDR3 with reference TRBV7-2 and TRBJ2-3 gives the whole variable domain GAGVSQSPSNKVTEKGKDVELRCDPISGHTALYWYRQSLGQGLEFLIYFQGNSAPDKSGLPSDRFSAERTGGSVSTLTIQRTQQEDSAVYLCASSFLEGTDTQYFGPGTRLTVL.

Here the CDR3 DNA reads TGTGCCAGCACCTACCGACAGGGAAGGCCGTATAGCAATCAGCCCCAGCATTTT. Its translation: CASTYRQGRPYSNQPQHF. The rearrangement joins TRBV7-9 to TRBJ1-5, with 7 bases lining up with TRBD1. The V segment lost 7 bases and the J segment 0 bases; nucleotides outside the gene matches: 15. The CDR3 runs 18 residues. The germline V gene has CDR1 SEHNR and CDR2 FQNEAQ (reference sequence).

The chain recombines TRBV29-1 with TRBJ1-1, with unresolved D. Per germline, CDR1 SQVTM and CDR2 ANQGSEA. This CDR3 region has 13 residues. Trimming removed 7 bases from V and 1 base from J, with 13 bases in between. Here the CDR3 DNA reads TGCAGCGCTACCTGGACCCGGAACACTGAAGCTTTCTTT. This sequence encodes CSATWTRNTEAFF.

The chain joins TRBV9 to TRBJ2-5, with D perhaps matching TRBD1 (5 bases). This CDR3 region has 15 residues. Trimming left V 0 bases short and J 11 bases short, with 20 bases between. Germline V CDR1 and CDR2: SGDLS, YYNGEE. The CDR3: CASSVDQGEEFGQYF. The DNA of the CDR3 is TGTGCCAGCAGCGTAGATCAGGGTGAGGAGTTTGGGCAGTACTTC.

A few counts support this clonotype. The chain links TRBV3-1 to TRBJ1-1, with unresolved D. Trimming stripped 1 base from V and 1 base from J, with 13 bases between. The CDR3 runs to 16 residues. Per the germline V gene, CDR1 is LGHDT and CDR2 is YNNKEL (reference sequence). The chain's CDR3 is CASSQVRPRRNTEAFF. CDR3 nucleotide sequence: TGTGCCAGCAGCCAAGTACGTCCCCGGCGGAACACTGAAGCTTTCTTT.

This sequence joins TRBV9 and TRBJ2-1; TRBD1 matches at 11 bases. J gave up 7 bases and V 0 bases, and 6 bases lay outside the gene matches. The germline gives CDR1 SGDLS, CDR2 YYNGEE. CDR3 length equals 16 residues. The CDR3 protein is CASSVEGQGAGNEQFF. Here the CDR3 DNA reads TGTGCCAGCAGCGTAGAAGGACAGGGGGCAGGGAATGAGCAGTTCTTC.

This clonotype was observed a few times. The CDR3 loop reads CASSVEQSNTEAFF. CDR3 in DNA: TGTGCCAGCAGCGTAGAGCAGTCGAACACTGAAGCTTTCTTT. This chain links TRBV9 with TRBJ1-1, with unresolved D. CDR3 size: 14 residues. The V end lost 0 bases, the J end lost 1 base, and 7 bases lay between the germline ends. Germline lookup yields CDR1 SGDLS and CDR2 YYNGEE.

The J gene is TRBJ2-1, the V gene TRBV6-5; TRBD2 agrees at 13 bases. The CDR3 totals 16 residues. Unmatched junction bases numbered 4, after V lost 5 bases and J lost 3 bases. In germline, CDR1 is MNHEY, CDR2 SVGAGI. This chain's CDR3 is CASSRGLAGNYNEQFF. CDR3 nucleotide sequence: TGTGCCAGCAGTAGGGGACTAGCGGGGAACTACAATGAGCAGTTCTTC.

This clonotype was seen only once. The chain employs TRBV7-2 and TRBJ2-4; D not certain. Judging by the DNA end, TRBJ2-5 fits better; the J call may be wrong. This CDR3 comprises 15 residues. CDR1 SGHTA and CDR2 FQGNSA come from the germline V gene. For the CDR3, the DNA is TGTGCCAGCAGCATCATCGAGAGTAACCAAGAGACCCAGTACTTC. Translated: CASSIIESNQETQYF.

V and J are TRBV4-2 and TRBJ2-1; 7 nucleotides line up with TRBD2. CDR1 is LGHNA, CDR2 YNFKEQ, per germline. The CDR3 length is 16 residues. V shed 7 bases, J shed 0 bases, and the junction held 9 bases outside the gene matches. CDR3 protein: CASTSEAGASYNEQFF. CDR3 sequence (DNA): TGTGCCAGCACTTCGGAGGCGGGAGCCTCCTACAATGAGCAGTTCTTC.

In this sample, this clonotype turned up a few times. The gene calls are TRBV7-2 and TRBJ2-1, with D uncertain. The CDR3 covers 13 residues. CDR1 is SGHTA and CDR2 is FQGNSA in the germline V gene. V shed 7 bases and J shed 1 base, with 8 bases lying between them. The CDR3 protein is CASTFSSYNEQFF. As DNA, the CDR3 is TGTGCCAGCACCTTCAGTTCCTACAATGAGCAGTTCTTC.

Worth noting for this clonotype: Its ends do not fully match the called genes, so a read error is possible. The rearrangement joins TRBV27 to TRBJ1-5; D possibly corresponds to TRBD1 (5 bases). The CDR3 runs to 14 residues. Germline CDR1 is MNHEY and CDR2 is SMNVEV (reference sequence). CDR3 sequence: CTSSSRDWGQPQHF. CDR3 bases: TGTACCAGCAGTTCCCGGGACTGGGGACAGCCCCAGCATTTT.

V is TRBV5-1 and J is TRBJ1-1; tentative D call: TRBD1 (5 bases). Deletions cut 4 bases from V and 3 bases from J, with 16 bases between. Germline lookup yields CDR1 SGHRS and CDR2 YFSETQ. The CDR3 runs 15 residues. CDR3 sequence reads: CASSGGTARYTEAFF. DNA of the CDR3: TGCGCCAGCAGCGGGGGGACGGCCCGCTACACTGAAGCTTTCTTT. The full variable domain, completed using reference TRBV5-1 and TRBJ1-1, is KAGVTQTPRYLIKTRGQQVTLSCSPISGHRSVSWYQQTPGQGLQFLFEYFSETQRNKGNFPGRFSGRQFSNSRSEMNVSTLELGDSALYLCASSGGTARYTEAFFGQGTRLTVV.

V is TRBV3-1 and J is TRBJ2-7; the match to TRBD2 covers 10 bases. CDR1 is LGHDT and CDR2 is YNNKEL in the germline V gene (reference sequence). This CDR3 is 15 amino acids long. After removal of 2 bases from V and 6 bases from J, the junction contained 7 bases not matched to a gene. CDR3 DNA: TGTGCCAGCAGCCAACAAGCGGGGGGGCCTTTCGAGCAGTACTTC. It yields the protein CASSQQAGGPFEQYF.

The rearrangement joins TRBV20-1 to TRBJ2-7, with a weak D call TRBD2 (5 bases). The J call is uncertain, as TRBJ2-5 better fits the DNA end. The CDR3 is 15 amino acids. Germline V CDR1 and CDR2: DFQATT, SNEGSKA (reference sequence). The CDR3 bases are TGCAGTGCTAGAGATAGCCGACTACATGAAGAGACCCAGTACTTC. Protein: CSARDSRLHEETQYF.

This chain connects TRBV9 to TRBJ2-1; TRBD2 matches 7 bases. V dropped 0 bases and J dropped 5; count of bases not matched to a gene: 5. The V gene's germline CDR1 is SGDLS and CDR2 YYNGEE. The CDR3 has 15 residues. DNA for the CDR3: TGTGCCAGCAGCGTAGTAACGGGAGGCCACAATGAGCAGTTCTTC. Amino acid sequence: CASSVVTGGHNEQFF.

This clonotype is a singleton in its sample. Being one base from a much bigger clone, this may be a read error. V is TRBV7-2 and J is TRBJ2-1; no reliable D call. The germline gives CDR1 SGHTA, CDR2 FQGNSA. The CDR3 runs 17 residues. The germline V and J ends were trimmed by 1 base and 2 bases, with 15 bases remaining between them. CDR3 in amino acids: CASSLGHSCLAYNEQFF. In nucleotides, the CDR3 is TGTGCCAGCAGCTTAGGGCACTCGTGCCTCGCCTACAATGAGCAGTTCTTC.